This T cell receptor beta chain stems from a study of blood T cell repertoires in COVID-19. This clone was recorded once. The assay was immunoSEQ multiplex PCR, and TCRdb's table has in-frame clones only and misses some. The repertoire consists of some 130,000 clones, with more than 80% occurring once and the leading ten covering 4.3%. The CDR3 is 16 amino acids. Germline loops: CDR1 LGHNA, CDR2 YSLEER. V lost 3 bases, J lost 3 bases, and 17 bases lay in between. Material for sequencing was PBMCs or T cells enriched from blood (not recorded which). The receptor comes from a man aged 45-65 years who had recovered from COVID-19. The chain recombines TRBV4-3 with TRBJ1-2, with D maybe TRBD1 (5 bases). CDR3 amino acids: CASSHVTGGHDYGYTF. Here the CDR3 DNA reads TGCGCCAGCAGCCACGTTACCGGGGGTCATGACTATGGCTACACCTTC.